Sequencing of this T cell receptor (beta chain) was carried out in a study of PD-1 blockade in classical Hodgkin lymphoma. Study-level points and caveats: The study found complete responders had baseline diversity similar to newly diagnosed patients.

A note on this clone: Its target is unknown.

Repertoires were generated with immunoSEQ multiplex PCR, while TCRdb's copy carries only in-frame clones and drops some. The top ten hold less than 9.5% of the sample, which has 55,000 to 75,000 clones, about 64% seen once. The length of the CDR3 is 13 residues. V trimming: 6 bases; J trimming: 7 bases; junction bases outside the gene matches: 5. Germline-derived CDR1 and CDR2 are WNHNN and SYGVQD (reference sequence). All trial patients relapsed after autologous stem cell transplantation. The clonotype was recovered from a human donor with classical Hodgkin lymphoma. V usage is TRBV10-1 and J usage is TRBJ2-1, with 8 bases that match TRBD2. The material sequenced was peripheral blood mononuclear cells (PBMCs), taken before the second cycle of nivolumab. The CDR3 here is CASSPGGGNEQFF. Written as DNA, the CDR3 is TGCGCCAGCAGCCCCGGGGGGGGGAATGAGCAGTTCTTC.